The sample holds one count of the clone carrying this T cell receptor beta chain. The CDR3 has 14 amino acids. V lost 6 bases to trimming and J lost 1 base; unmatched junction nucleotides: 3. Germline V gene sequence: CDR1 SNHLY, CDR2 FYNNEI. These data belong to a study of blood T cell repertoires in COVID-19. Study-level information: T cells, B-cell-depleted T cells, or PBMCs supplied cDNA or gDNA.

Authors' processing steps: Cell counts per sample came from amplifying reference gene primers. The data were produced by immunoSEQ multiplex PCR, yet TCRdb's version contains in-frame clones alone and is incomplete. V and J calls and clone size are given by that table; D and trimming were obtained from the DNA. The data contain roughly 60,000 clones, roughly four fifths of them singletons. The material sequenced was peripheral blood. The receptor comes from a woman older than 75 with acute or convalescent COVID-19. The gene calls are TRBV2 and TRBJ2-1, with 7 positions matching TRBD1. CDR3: CASSRQGSYNEQFF. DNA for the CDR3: TGTGCCAGCAGCCGACAGGGTTCCTACAATGAGCAGTTCTTC.